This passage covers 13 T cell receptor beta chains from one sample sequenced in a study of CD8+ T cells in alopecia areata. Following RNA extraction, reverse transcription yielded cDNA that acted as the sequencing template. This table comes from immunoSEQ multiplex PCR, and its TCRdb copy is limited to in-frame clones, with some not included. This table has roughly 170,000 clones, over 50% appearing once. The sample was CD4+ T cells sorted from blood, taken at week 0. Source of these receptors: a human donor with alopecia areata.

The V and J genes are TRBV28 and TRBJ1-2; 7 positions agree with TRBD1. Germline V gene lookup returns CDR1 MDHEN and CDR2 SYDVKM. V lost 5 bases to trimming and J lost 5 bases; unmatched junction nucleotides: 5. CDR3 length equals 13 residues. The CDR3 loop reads CASSASTGYGYTF. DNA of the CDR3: TGTGCCAGCAGTGCCTCGACAGGGTATGGCTACACCTTC.

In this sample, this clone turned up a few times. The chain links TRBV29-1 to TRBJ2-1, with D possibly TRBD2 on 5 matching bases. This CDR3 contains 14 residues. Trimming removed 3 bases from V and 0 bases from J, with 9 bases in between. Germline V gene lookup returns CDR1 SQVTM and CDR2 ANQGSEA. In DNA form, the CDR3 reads TGCAGCGTTGAGGCTAGCCTCTCCTACAATGAGCAGTTCTTC. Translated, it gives CSVEASLSYNEQFF.

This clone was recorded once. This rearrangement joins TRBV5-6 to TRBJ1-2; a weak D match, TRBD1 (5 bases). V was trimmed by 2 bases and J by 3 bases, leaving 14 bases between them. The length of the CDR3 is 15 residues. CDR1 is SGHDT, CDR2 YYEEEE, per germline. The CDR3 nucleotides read TGTGCCAGCAGCTTAGGGACCTGGAGCGACTATGGCTACACCTTC. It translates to CASSLGTWSDYGYTF.

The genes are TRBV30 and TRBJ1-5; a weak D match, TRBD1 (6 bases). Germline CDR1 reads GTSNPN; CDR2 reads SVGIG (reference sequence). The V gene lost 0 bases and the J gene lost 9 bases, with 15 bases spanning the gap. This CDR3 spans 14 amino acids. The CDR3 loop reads CAWSVPGVPRPQHF. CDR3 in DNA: TGTGCCTGGAGTGTACCAGGGGTCCCTCGGCCCCAGCATTTT. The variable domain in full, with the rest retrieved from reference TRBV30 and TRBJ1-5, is SQTIHQWPATLVQPVGSPLSLECTVEGTSNPNLYWYRQAAGRGLQLLFYSVGIGQISSEVPQNLSASRPQDRQFILSSKKLLLSDSGFYLCAWSVPGVPRPQHFGDGTRLSIL.

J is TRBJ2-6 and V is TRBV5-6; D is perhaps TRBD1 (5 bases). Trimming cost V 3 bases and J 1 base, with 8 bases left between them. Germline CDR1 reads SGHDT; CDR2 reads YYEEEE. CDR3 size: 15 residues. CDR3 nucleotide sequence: TGTGCCAGCAGCTGGACAACTTCTGGGGCCAACGTCCTGACTTTC. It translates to CASSWTTSGANVLTF.

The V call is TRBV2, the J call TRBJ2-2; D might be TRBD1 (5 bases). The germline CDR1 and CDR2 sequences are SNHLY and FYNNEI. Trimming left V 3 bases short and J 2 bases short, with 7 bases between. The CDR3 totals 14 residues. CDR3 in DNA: TGTGCCAGCAGTGAGACAGATAACACCGGGGAGCTGTTTTTT. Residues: CASSETDNTGELFF.

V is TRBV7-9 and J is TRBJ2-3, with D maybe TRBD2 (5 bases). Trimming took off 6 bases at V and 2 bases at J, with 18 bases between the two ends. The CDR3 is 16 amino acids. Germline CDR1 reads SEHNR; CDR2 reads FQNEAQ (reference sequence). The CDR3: CASRKGSAGNTDTQYF. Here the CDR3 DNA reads TGTGCCAGCAGAAAGGGTTCTGCGGGTAACACAGATACGCAGTATTTT.

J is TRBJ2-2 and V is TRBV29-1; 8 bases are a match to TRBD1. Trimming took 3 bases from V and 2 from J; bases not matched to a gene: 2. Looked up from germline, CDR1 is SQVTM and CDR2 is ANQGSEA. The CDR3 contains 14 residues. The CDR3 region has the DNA TGCAGCGTTGACAGGGGGCGCAACACCGGGGAGCTGTTTTTT. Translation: CSVDRGRNTGELFF.

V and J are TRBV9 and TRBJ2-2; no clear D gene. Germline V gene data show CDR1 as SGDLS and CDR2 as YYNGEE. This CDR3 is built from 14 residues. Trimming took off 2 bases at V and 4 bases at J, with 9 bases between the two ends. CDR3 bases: TGTGCCAGCAGCGTTCCGGGTGGCACCGGGGAGCTGTTTTTT. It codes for CASSVPGGTGELFF.

CDR3 coding DNA: TGTGCCACCAGCAGAGATCGCGGGACTCTAAGCTATGGCTACACCTTC. Amino acid sequence: CATSRDRGTLSYGYTF. The V call is TRBV15, the J call TRBJ1-2, with D possibly matching TRBD1 (5 bases). V was cut by 0 bases and J by 4 bases, with 15 bases left in between. Per germline, CDR1 LNHNV and CDR2 YYDKDF (reference sequence). The CDR3 has 16 residues.

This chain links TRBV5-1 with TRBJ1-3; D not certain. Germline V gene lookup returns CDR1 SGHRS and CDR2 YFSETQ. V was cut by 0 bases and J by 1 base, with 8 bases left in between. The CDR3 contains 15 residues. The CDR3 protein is CASSLVAGSGNTIYF. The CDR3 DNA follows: TGCGCCAGCAGCTTGGTCGCAGGATCTGGAAACACCATATATTTT.

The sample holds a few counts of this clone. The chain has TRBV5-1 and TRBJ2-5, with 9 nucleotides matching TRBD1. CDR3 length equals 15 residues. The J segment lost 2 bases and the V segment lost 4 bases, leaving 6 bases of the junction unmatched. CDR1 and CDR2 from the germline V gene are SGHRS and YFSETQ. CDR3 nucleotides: TGCGCCAGCAGCAGGACAGGGGAAAGGCAAGAGACCCAGTACTTC. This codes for CASSRTGERQETQYF.

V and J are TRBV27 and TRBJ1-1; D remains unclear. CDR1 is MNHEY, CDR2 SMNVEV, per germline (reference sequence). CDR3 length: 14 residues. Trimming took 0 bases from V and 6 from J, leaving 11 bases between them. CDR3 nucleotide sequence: TGTGCCAGCAGTTTATCGCGACATTCCGCTGAAGCTTTCTTT. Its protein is CASSLSRHSAEAFF.